The 32 T cell receptor beta chains below come from one sample, sequenced in a study of blood T cell repertoires in COVID-19. Sequencing used immunoSEQ multiplex PCR; TCRdb keeps in-frame clones, though not all of them. The sample yields 110,000 to 150,000 clones, around 82% seen once. Sequenced sample: PBMCs or T cells enriched from blood (not recorded which). The receptors come from a woman in her forties or fifties who had recovered from COVID-19.

This rearrangement joins TRBV18 to TRBJ2-7, with D possibly being TRBD2 (6 bases). CDR1 and CDR2 (germline): KGHSH, LQKENI. The CDR3 runs 13 residues. V lost 8 bases to trimming and J lost 0 bases, with 11 bases between them. The CDR3 coding sequence is TGTGCCAGCAGGCGGGACCTCTCCTACGAGCAGTACTTC. Translation gives CASRRDLSYEQYF.

This chain uses TRBV5-1 with TRBJ1-3, with 9 bases aligning to TRBD1. This CDR3 contains 14 residues. Germline V lookup: CDR1 SGHRS, CDR2 YFSETQ. V trimming: 3 bases; J trimming: 2 bases; junction bases outside the gene matches: 0. The CDR3 DNA reads as TGCGCCAGCAGCTGGGACAGGGCTGGAAACACCATATATTTT. Translating it yields CASSWDRAGNTIYF.

This clone was recorded at least ten times. This chain joins TRBV24-1 and TRBJ2-2; 11 bases align to TRBD1. This CDR3 has 16 residues. V dropped 3 bases and J dropped 3; count of bases not matched to a gene: 2. CDR1 is KGHDR, CDR2 SFDVKD, per germline. Here the CDR3 DNA reads TGTGCCACCAGTGATCCGGGACAGGGGGACACCGGGGAGCTGTTTTTT. Translation: CATSDPGQGDTGELFF.

The chain couples TRBV19 to TRBJ2-5; 7 bases are shared with TRBD2. Germline CDR1 LNHDA, CDR2 SQIVND (reference sequence). Losses at the gene ends were 1 base for V and 3 bases for J; bases not matched to a gene: 8. The CDR3 totals 16 residues. This CDR3 reads CASSIGSGRLKETQYF. The CDR3 DNA reads as TGTGCCAGTAGTATAGGTAGCGGGCGTTTAAAAGAGACCCAGTACTTC.

The chain employs TRBV11-2 and TRBJ1-3; possible D gene TRBD1, 6 bases. The CDR3 sequence is 13 residues long. Looked up from germline, CDR1 is SGHAT and CDR2 is FQNNGV. V lost 6 bases and J lost 4, with 10 bases in between. The CDR3, as DNA: TGTGCCAGCAGGCTACAGGGAGGAAACACCATATATTTT. Translating it yields CASRLQGGNTIYF. The full variable domain, its missing parts supplied by reference TRBV11-2 and TRBJ1-3, is EAGVAQSPRYKIIEKRQSVAFWCNPISGHATLYWYQQILGQGPKLLIQFQNNGVVDDSQLPKDRFSAERLKGVDSTLKIQPAKLEDSAVYLCASRLQGGNTIYFGEGSWLTVV.

The rearrangement uses TRBV14 and TRBJ2-7; TRBD1 might be the D (6 bases). The CDR3 spans 14 residues. The V end was cut by 1 base, the J end by 9 bases, with 16 bases between. Germline CDR1 reads SGHDN; CDR2 reads FVKESK. CDR3 coding DNA: TGTGCCAGCAGCCAAGTCCCCAGGGGCAGTGGGCAGTACTTC. This translates into CASSQVPRGSGQYF.

The chain links TRBV2 to TRBJ2-3, with 7 positions matching TRBD1. Germline V gene data show CDR1 as SNHLY and CDR2 as FYNNEI. The ends lost 5 bases at V and 0 bases at J; junction bases unmatched: 8. The CDR3 runs 16 residues. CDR3 coding DNA: TGTGCCAGCAGTCCCGAACAGGGGTCGAGCACAGATACGCAGTATTTT. It is translated as CASSPEQGSSTDTQYF.

The chain carries TRBV5-1 and TRBJ1-2; D not resolved. CDR1 and CDR2 (germline): SGHRS, YFSETQ. This CDR3 has 15 amino acids. V was shortened by 0 bases and J by 0 bases, with 9 bases between the two germline ends. CDR3 sequence (DNA): TGCGCCAGCAGCTTGGGTCAGAATCCTAACTATGGCTACACCTTC. It translates to CASSLGQNPNYGYTF.

CDR3: CASSSGRSYNEQFF. CDR3 coding DNA: TGTGCCAGCAGCTCAGGGCGGAGCTACAATGAGCAGTTCTTC. The V and J genes are TRBV7-9 and TRBJ2-1; TRBD1 might be the D (5 bases). The V and J ends lost 4 bases and 3 bases respectively, with 10 bases between them. Germline loops: CDR1 SEHNR, CDR2 FQNEAQ (reference sequence). CDR3 size: 14 residues.

V is TRBV27 and J is TRBJ2-7; maybe TRBD1 (6 bases). The CDR3 contains 15 residues. The V end was cut by 5 bases, the J end by 0 bases, with 14 bases between. CDR1 and CDR2 (germline): MNHEY, SMNVEV (reference sequence). The CDR3 loop is CASSTTWDTSYEQYF. Here the CDR3 DNA reads TGTGCCAGCAGTACGACCTGGGACACCTCCTACGAGCAGTACTTC.

V usage is TRBV6-5 and J usage is TRBJ1-4; D possibly corresponds to TRBD1 (6 bases). Between the trimmed V and J ends, which lost 4 bases and 4 bases, there was a span of 13 bases. The CDR3 runs to 15 residues. Germline loops: CDR1 MNHEY, CDR2 SVGAGI. The CDR3 sequence: CASSSATGFNEKLFF. The CDR3 region has the DNA TGTGCCAGCAGTTCAGCCACAGGGTTTAATGAAAAACTGTTTTTT.

The chain links TRBV10-3 to TRBJ2-5, with 13 bases aligning to TRBD2. CDR1 is ENHRY, CDR2 SYGVKD, per germline. There are 15 residues in the CDR3. V was clipped by 10 bases and J by 2 bases; unmatched bases: 7. The CDR3 loop reads CATRLAGGRQETQYF. The CDR3 DNA follows: TGTGCCACCCGACTAGCGGGGGGAAGGCAAGAGACCCAGTACTTC.

The V and J genes are TRBV2 and TRBJ2-7, with D perhaps matching TRBD1 (5 bases). Between the trimmed V and J ends, which lost 4 bases and 5 bases, there was a span of 15 bases. The CDR3 length is 14 residues. Germline CDR1 and CDR2: SNHLY and FYNNEI. In DNA form, the CDR3 reads TGTGCCAGCAGTGTACCTCCAGGGAATGACGAGCAGTACTTC. Its translation: CASSVPPGNDEQYF.

The rearrangement joins TRBV18 to TRBJ1-1, with D unresolved. The CDR3 contains 12 residues. V lost 5 bases and J lost 12, with 16 bases in between. Germline CDR1 KGHSH, CDR2 LQKENI. The CDR3 sequence is CASSSVGGRTFF. CDR3 nucleotides: TGTGCCAGCTCATCCGTTGGCGGCCGAACTTTCTTT.

This clone appeared a few times. This rearrangement joins TRBV18 to TRBJ2-7, with a tentative D call TRBD1 (6 bases). Germline V gene data show CDR1 as KGHSH and CDR2 as LQKENI. V was clipped by 8 bases and J by 2 bases, with 10 bases between them. The CDR3 has 12 amino acids. The DNA for the CDR3 is TGTGCCAGCCGGGGACAAACCTACGAGCAGTACGTC. As protein: CASRGQTYEQYV.

This clone was seen a single time. The gene calls are TRBV28 and TRBJ2-1; D gene ambiguous. The CDR3 is 13 amino acids. CDR1 and CDR2 from the germline V gene are MDHEN and SYDVKM. V was pared by 3 bases and J by 4 bases, with 7 bases between. For the CDR3, the DNA is TGTGCCAGCAGTTTTCTAGAGTACAATGAGCAGTTCTTC. It is translated as CASSFLEYNEQFF.

The table lists this clone with a few counts. The genes are TRBV25-1 and TRBJ2-7; 7 bases are a match to TRBD1. The CDR3 is 15 residues long. In germline, CDR1 is MGHDK, CDR2 SYGVNS. The J segment lost 3 bases and the V segment lost 3 bases, leaving 8 bases of the junction unmatched. This CDR3 reads CASSDFNRGIYEQYF. The CDR3 DNA follows: TGTGCCAGCAGTGATTTTAACAGGGGTATCTACGAGCAGTACTTC.

This sequence joins TRBV6-1 and TRBJ1-1, with 7 bases matching TRBD1. Germline CDR1 MNHNS, CDR2 SASEGT. J gave up 3 bases and V 0 bases, and 10 bases lay outside the gene matches. This CDR3 comprises 17 residues. CDR3 DNA: TGTGCCAGCAGTGAAGCGCCCCATGACAGGGAGTACACTGAAGCTTTCTTT. Amino acid sequence: CASSEAPHDREYTEAFF.

The chain has TRBV28 and TRBJ1-3; D is uncertain. The CDR3 spans 16 residues. Trimming pared 1 base from V and 0 bases from J, leaving 10 bases between. Germline V gives CDR1 MDHEN, CDR2 SYDVKM. The CDR3 protein is CASSLLQSTSGNTIYF. The DNA for the CDR3 is TGTGCCAGCAGTTTATTACAGAGCACCTCTGGAAACACCATATATTTT. Together with reference TRBV28 and TRBJ1-3, the CDR3 gives the full variable domain: DVKVTQSSRYLVKRTGEKVFLECVQDMDHENMFWYRQDPGLGLRLIYFSYDVKMKEKGDIPEGYSVSREKKERFSLILESASTNQTSMYLCASSLLQSTSGNTIYFGEGSWLTVV.

A single count supports this clone. V is TRBV5-6 and J is TRBJ1-2; TRBD1 aligns across 8 bases. This CDR3 is 15 amino acids long. CDR1 is SGHDT and CDR2 is YYEEEE in the germline V gene. Germline trimming cut 0 bases from V and 4 bases from J; bases unmatched to any gene: 5. The CDR3 spells CASSLVSGGPYGYTF. In DNA form, the CDR3 reads TGTGCCAGCAGCTTGGTGTCAGGGGGCCCCTATGGCTACACCTTC.

There are a few counts of this clone. The rearrangement uses TRBV18 and TRBJ1-4; 8 bases align to TRBD1. The V and J ends lost 3 bases and 8 bases, in that order; junction bases with no gene match: 5. The CDR3 runs to 14 residues. CDR1 and CDR2 from the germline V gene are KGHSH and LQKENI. CDR3: CASSPPGTGEKLFF. The DNA of the CDR3 is TGTGCCAGCTCACCTCCCGGGACAGGCGAAAAACTGTTTTTT.

There are a few counts of this clone. This chain connects TRBV3-1 (or the pseudogene TRBV3-2) to TRBJ1-3; D uncertain. CDR3 length: 15 amino acids. V lost 4 bases, J lost 3 bases, and 13 bases lay in between. Germline values: CDR1 LGHDT, CDR2 YNNKEL (reference sequence). CDR3 nucleotides: TGTGCCAGCAGCCCCCGGGTTGGTTTTGGAAACACCATATATTTT. Translation: CASSPRVGFGNTIYF.

This chain uses TRBV7-6 with TRBJ1-2; 11 bases align to TRBD1. After removal of 5 bases from V and 4 bases from J, the junction contained 3 bases not matched to a gene. This CDR3 spans 14 amino acids. The germline gives CDR1 SGHVS, CDR2 FNYEAQ. CDR3 nucleotide sequence: TGTGCCAGCAGCAGGGGACAGGGGGGCTATGGCTACACCTTC. This translates into CASSRGQGGYGYTF.

A few counts support this clone. This chain joins TRBV4-2 and TRBJ2-5; D remains ambiguous. This CDR3 is 13 amino acids long. Between the trimmed V and J ends, which lost 1 base and 5 bases, there was a span of 8 bases. Germline V gene lookup returns CDR1 LGHNA and CDR2 YNFKEQ. The CDR3 protein is CASSQARVETQYF. In DNA, the CDR3 is TGTGCCAGCAGCCAAGCCCGCGTTGAGACCCAGTACTTC.

The chain carries TRBV25-1 and TRBJ1-2; D may be TRBD1 (6 bases). Germline values: CDR1 MGHDK, CDR2 SYGVNS. This CDR3 region has 14 residues. The ends were cut back, 10 bases at V and 3 bases at J, with 18 bases in the middle. The CDR3 loop is CATRGAGAHYGYTF. CDR3 DNA sequence: TGTGCCACCCGAGGGGCAGGGGCTCACTATGGCTACACCTTC.

The chain uses TRBV28 and TRBJ2-7; D possibly corresponds to TRBD2 (5 bases). The CDR3 extends over 15 amino acids. V lost 4 bases and J lost 7, with 20 bases in between. Germline V gene lookup returns CDR1 MDHEN and CDR2 SYDVKM. This CDR3 is CASSSVGADFIEQYV. Here the CDR3 DNA reads TGTGCCAGCAGTTCCGTGGGCGCGGACTTTATTGAGCAGTACGTC.

V and J are TRBV6-5 and TRBJ1-4; TRBD1 matches 12 bases. The CDR3 length is 15 residues. After removal of 5 bases from V and 7 bases from J, the junction contained 5 bases not matched to a gene. Germline V gene sequence: CDR1 MNHEY, CDR2 SVGAGI. The CDR3 is CASSPGTGGTEKLFF. CDR3 in DNA: TGTGCCAGCAGTCCTGGGACAGGGGGCACTGAAAAACTGTTTTTT.

The chain employs TRBV2 and TRBJ1-1, with TRBD1 as a possible D gene (6 bases). Trimming pared 7 bases from V and 1 base from J, leaving 16 bases between. Germline V gives CDR1 SNHLY, CDR2 FYNNEI. The CDR3 has 15 amino acids. CDR3 nucleotide sequence: TGTGCCAGCATTCTACTGACAGGAGGGAACACTGAAGCTTTCTTT. Its translation is CASILLTGGNTEAFF.

The CDR3, as DNA: TGTGCCAGCTCACCACGGGAGGTGCAGTTCTTC. Amino acid sequence: CASSPREVQFF. The chain carries TRBV18 and TRBJ2-1; a possible D gene is TRBD2 (6 bases). The germline CDR1 and CDR2 sequences are KGHSH and LQKENI. This CDR3 is built from 11 residues. The V gene lost 1 base and the J gene lost 12 bases, with 7 bases spanning the gap. Drawing the rest from reference TRBV18 and TRBJ2-1, the complete variable domain is NAGVMQNPRHLVRRRGQEARLRCSPMKGHSHVYWYRQLPEEGLKFMVYLQKENIIDESGMPKERFSAEFPKEGPSILRIQQVVRGDSAAYFCASSPREVQFFGPGTRLTVL.

The chain carries TRBV5-5 and TRBJ2-7; 9 bases line up with TRBD1. Germline trimming cut 1 base from V and 11 bases from J; bases unmatched to any gene: 13. The CDR3 sequence is 15 residues long. From germline, CDR1 is SGHKS and CDR2 YYEKEE (reference sequence). The CDR3: CASSLQGQGPPQEYF. As DNA, the CDR3 is TGTGCCAGCAGCTTGCAAGGACAGGGGCCCCCCCAGGAGTACTTC.

The V gene is TRBV2, the J gene TRBJ2-1, with D possibly matching TRBD2 (5 bases). Germline V lookup: CDR1 SNHLY, CDR2 FYNNEI. V gave up 9 bases and J gave up 10 bases, with 25 bases separating them. The CDR3 spans 15 residues. CDR3 sequence reads: CARETLRSEGSEQFF. For the CDR3, the DNA is TGTGCCAGAGAAACCCTCAGGTCAGAGGGCTCCGAGCAGTTCTTC.

V usage is TRBV30 and J usage is TRBJ2-7; possible D gene TRBD1, 6 bases. CDR1 and CDR2 (germline): GTSNPN, SVGIG (reference sequence). The V end lost 3 bases, the J end lost 1 base, and 13 bases lay between the germline ends. This CDR3 is built from 14 residues. For the CDR3, the DNA is TGTGCCTGGAGAGTGACAGGCCTTTCCTACGAGCAGTACTTC. Translated: CAWRVTGLSYEQYF.